The entry that follows covers one TCR beta chain sequence. The data were obtained in a study of blood T cell repertoires in COVID-19. Study at large: Whether acute or convalescent, the COVID-19 samples came from the United States, Italy and Spain. T cells, B-cell-depleted T cells, or PBMCs supplied cDNA or gDNA.

Trimming took 3 bases from V and 1 from J; bases not matched to a gene: 14. Germline V gene data show CDR1 as LNHDA and CDR2 as SQIVND (reference sequence). This CDR3 has 18 residues. Here immunoSEQ multiplex PCR was the method, and the copy in TCRdb shows in-frame clones only, minus some. This table holds roughly 380,000 clones, around 87% found once. The gene calls are TRBV19 and TRBJ1-2; TRBD1 agrees at 7 bases. The sample consisted of PBMCs or T cells enriched from blood (not recorded which). The receptor was derived from a man younger than 45 who had recovered from COVID-19. CDR3: CASSIARDSWGRNYGYTF. DNA for the CDR3: TGTGCCAGTAGTATCGCCCGGGACAGCTGGGGCCGTAACTATGGCTACACCTTC.